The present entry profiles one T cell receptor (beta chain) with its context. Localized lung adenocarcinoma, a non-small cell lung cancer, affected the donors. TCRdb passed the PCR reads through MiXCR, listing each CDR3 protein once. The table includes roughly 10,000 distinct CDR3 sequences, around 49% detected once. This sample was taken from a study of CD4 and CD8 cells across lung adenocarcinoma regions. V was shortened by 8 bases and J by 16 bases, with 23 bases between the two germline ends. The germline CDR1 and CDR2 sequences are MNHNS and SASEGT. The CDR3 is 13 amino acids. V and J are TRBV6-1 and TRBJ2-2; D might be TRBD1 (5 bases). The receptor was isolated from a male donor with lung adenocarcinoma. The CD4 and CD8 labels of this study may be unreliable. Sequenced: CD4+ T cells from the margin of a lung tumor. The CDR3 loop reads CASRPVNTGTQFF. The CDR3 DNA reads TGTGCCAGCCGGCCTGTGAACACAGGTACGCAGTTTTTT.